This T cell receptor (beta chain) comes out of a study of shared clonotypes between healthy human individuals. The wider study: The cohort had two women and three men, ages 18 to 49.

Trimming left V 0 bases short and J 4 bases short, with 11 bases between. CDR1 is GTSNPN, CDR2 SVGIG, per germline (reference sequence). The CDR3 covers 14 residues. The study separated CD4+ cells into CD45RA+ naive and CD45RA-negative memory subsets. Clones were sequenced by immunoSEQ multiplex PCR, and TCRdb holds only the in-frame ones, with some missing. The table records 2 million to 3 million clones, 93% of them present only once. This clonotype was sampled from a man younger than 35 in good health. Some clones in this sample may be carry-over from other donors' samples. The chain combines TRBV30 with TRBJ2-3; TRBD2 might be the D (5 bases). Sample: naive CD4+ T cells from PBMCs. The subset denotes: CD45RA+ positively selected. CDR3 sequence reads: CAWSVSVGADTQYF. The CDR3, as DNA: TGTGCCTGGAGTGTGAGCGTCGGGGCAGATACGCAGTATTTT.